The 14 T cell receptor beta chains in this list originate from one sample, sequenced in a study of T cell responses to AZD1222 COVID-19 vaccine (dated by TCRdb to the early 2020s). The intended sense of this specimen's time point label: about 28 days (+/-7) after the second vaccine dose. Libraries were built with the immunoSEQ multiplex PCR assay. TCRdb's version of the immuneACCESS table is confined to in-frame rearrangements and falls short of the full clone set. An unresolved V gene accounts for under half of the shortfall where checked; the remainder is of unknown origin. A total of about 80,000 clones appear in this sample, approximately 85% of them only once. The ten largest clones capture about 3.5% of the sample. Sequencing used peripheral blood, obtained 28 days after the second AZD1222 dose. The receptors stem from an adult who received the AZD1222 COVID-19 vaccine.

CDR3 nucleotide sequence: TGTGCCAGCAGAACTAGCGGGGAAGGGAAGACCCAGTACTTC. Translation gives CASRTSGEGKTQYF. V usage is TRBV2 and J usage is TRBJ2-5, with 10 bases matching TRBD2. The CDR3 spans 14 residues. Germline V gives CDR1 SNHLY, CDR2 FYNNEI. J was trimmed by 6 bases and V by 6 bases; bases with no gene match: 7.

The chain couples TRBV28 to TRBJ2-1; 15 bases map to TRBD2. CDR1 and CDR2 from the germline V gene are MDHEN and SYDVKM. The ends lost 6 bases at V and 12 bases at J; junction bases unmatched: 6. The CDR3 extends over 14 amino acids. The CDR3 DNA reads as TGTGCCAGCAGCTCGGGACTAGCGGGGGGAGGGCAGTTCTTC. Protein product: CASSSGLAGGGQFF.

CDR3 residues: CASSEGRGDSPLHF. DNA for the CDR3: TGTGCCAGCAGTGAGGGCAGGGGGGATTCACCCCTCCACTTT. The J gene is TRBJ1-6, the V gene TRBV6-1; the match to TRBD1 covers 7 bases. Germline V gene lookup returns CDR1 MNHNS and CDR2 SASEGT. The CDR3 contains 14 residues. After removal of 3 bases from V and 8 bases from J, the junction contained 4 bases not matched to a gene.

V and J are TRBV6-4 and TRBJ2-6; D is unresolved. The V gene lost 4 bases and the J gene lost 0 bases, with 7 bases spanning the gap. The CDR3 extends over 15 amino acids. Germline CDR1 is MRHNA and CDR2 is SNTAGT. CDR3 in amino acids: CASSGEHSGANVLTF. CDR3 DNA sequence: TGTGCCAGCAGTGGGGAACACTCTGGGGCCAACGTCCTGACTTTC.

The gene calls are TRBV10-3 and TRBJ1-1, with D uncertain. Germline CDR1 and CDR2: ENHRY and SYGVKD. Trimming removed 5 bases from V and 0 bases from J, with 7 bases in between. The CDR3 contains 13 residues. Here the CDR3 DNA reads TGTGCCATCAGTTCTCGTATGAACACTGAAGCTTTCTTT. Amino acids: CAISSRMNTEAFF.

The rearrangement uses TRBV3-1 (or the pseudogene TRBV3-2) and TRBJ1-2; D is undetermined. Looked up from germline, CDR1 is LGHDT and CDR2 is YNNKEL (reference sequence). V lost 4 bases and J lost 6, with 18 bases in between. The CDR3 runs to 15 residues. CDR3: CASSPRSADWNGYTF. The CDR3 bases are TGTGCCAGCAGCCCTCGCTCCGCAGATTGGAATGGCTACACCTTC.

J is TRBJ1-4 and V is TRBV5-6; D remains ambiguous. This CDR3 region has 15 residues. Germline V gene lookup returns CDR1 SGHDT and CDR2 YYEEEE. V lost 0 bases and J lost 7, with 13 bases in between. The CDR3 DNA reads TGTGCCAGCAGCTTGGCGCCAGCTGGAGGTGAAAAACTGTTTTTT. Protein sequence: CASSLAPAGGEKLFF.

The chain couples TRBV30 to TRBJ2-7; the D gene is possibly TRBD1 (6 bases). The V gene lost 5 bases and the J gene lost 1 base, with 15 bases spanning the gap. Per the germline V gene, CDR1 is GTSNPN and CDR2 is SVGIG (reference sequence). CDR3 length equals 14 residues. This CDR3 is CAWGEGGGSYEQYF. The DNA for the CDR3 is TGTGCCTGGGGGGAAGGGGGTGGGTCCTACGAGCAGTACTTC.

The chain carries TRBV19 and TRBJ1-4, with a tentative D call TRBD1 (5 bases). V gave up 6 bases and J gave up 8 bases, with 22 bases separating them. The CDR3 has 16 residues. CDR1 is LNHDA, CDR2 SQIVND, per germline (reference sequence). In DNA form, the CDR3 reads TGTGCCAGTAGCACGGGACGCCACTCCCCCCGGGAAAAACTGTTTTTT. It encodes CASSTGRHSPREKLFF.

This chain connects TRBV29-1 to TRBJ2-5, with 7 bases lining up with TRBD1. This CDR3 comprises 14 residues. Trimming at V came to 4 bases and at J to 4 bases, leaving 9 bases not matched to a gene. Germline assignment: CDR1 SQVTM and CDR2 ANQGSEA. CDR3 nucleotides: TGCAGCGTTGTAAAGGGGGCGCAAGGAGAGACCCAGTACTTC. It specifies CSVVKGAQGETQYF.

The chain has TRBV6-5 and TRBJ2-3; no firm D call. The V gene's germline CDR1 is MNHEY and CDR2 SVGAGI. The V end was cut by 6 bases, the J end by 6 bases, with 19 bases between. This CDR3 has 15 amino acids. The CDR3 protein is CASRRLDNPADTQYF. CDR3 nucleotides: TGTGCCAGCAGAAGGCTAGACAATCCGGCGGATACGCAGTATTTT.

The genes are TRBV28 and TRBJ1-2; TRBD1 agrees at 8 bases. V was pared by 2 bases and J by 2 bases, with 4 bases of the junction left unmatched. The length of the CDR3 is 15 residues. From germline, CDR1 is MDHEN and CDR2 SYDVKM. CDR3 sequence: CASSLLQGVNYGYTF. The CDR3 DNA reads TGTGCCAGCAGTTTACTACAGGGGGTGAACTATGGCTACACCTTC.

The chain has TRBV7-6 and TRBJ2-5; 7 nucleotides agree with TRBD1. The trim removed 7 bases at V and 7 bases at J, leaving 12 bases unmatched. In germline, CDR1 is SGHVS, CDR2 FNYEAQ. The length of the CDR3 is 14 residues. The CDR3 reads CASTLTTGAGTQYF. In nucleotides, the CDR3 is TGTGCCAGCACCCTTACAACAGGGGCGGGGACCCAGTACTTC.

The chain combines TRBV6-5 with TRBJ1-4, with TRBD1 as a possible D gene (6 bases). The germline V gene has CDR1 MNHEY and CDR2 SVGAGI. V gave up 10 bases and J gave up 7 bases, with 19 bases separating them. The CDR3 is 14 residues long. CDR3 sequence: CATPGGGLGEKLFF. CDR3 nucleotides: TGTGCCACCCCGGGGGGGGGCTTGGGTGAAAAACTGTTTTTT.